This T cell receptor beta chain comes out of a study of blood T cell repertoires in COVID-19. Turning to this clone: The same CDR3 also results from other DNA sequences found in this sample.

This CDR3 has 15 residues. J was trimmed by 4 bases and V by 1 base; bases with no gene match: 6. Germline CDR1 reads MGHRA; CDR2 reads YSYEKL. Clones were read by immunoSEQ multiplex PCR, and TCRdb kept only the in-frame ones, dropping some. Of 350,000 to 450,000 clones in the sample, more than 70% were seen once. This sequence joins TRBV4-1 and TRBJ2-7, with TRBD1 matching over 8 bases. Sample: peripheral blood. The TCR originated in a man aged 35-49 years with acute or convalescent COVID-19. The CDR3 protein is CASSQVPGGSYEQYF. CDR3 nucleotides: TGCGCCAGCAGCCAAGTACCAGGGGGCTCTTACGAGCAGTACTTC.